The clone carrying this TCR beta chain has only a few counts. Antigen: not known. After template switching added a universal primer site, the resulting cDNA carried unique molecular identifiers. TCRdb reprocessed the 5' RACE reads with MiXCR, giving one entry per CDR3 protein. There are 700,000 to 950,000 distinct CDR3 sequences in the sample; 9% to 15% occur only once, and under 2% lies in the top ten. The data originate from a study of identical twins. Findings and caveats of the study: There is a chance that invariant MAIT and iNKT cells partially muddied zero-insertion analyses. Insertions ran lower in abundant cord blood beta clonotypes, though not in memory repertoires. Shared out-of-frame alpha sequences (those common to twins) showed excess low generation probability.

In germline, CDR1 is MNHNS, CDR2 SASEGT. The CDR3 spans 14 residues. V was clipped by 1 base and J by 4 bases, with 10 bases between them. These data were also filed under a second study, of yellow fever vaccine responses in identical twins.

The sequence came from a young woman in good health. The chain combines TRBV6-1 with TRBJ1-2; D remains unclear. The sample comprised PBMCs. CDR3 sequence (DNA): TGTGCCAGCAGTGAAGGGGATGAAATCTATGGCTACACCTTC. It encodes CASSEGDEIYGYTF.